Sequencing of this T cell receptor (beta chain) was carried out in a study of blood T cell repertoires in COVID-19. Clones were read by immunoSEQ multiplex PCR, and TCRdb kept only the in-frame ones, dropping some. The repertoire includes some 120,000 clones, over 80% of them detected once, and 12% sits in the top ten. Trimming at V came to 5 bases and at J to 4 bases, leaving 4 bases not matched to a gene. The CDR3 runs to 12 residues. In germline, CDR1 is SQVTM, CDR2 ANQGSEA. The source is a man between 60 and 75 years old with acute or convalescent COVID-19. Sample: peripheral blood. V and J are TRBV29-1 and TRBJ2-5; the match to TRBD1 covers 7 bases. The CDR3 DNA reads as TGCAGCGTTATAAGGACAGGAGAGACCCAGTACTTC. Translated, it gives CSVIRTGETQYF.